The T cell receptor (beta chain) described here comes from a study of cytomegalovirus exposure and HLA in healthy donors. Study-wide results and caveats: What a later analysis reportedly showed was that an Asian-associated ancestry cluster had fewer N-insertions than the approximately 700-donor mean. Cytomegalovirus-associated TCR beta chains were listed, numbering some 170. Segments of the TCR beta V type were, in most cases, productive about 87% or about 30% of the time in an earlier analysis.

Germline V lookup: CDR1 MNHEY, CDR2 SVGAGI. There are 14 residues in the CDR3. The V gene lost 6 bases and the J gene lost 7 bases, with 18 bases spanning the gap. This clone was seen only a few times. No antigen is known for it. A multiplex PCR was run with 60 Vbeta primers and 13 Jbeta primers. The repertoire was sequenced with immunoSEQ multiplex PCR; TCRdb's copy has only in-frame clones and lacks some. Among 85,000 to 100,000 clones listed, 70% to 80% were seen once. Sequences were obtained from PBMCs. The source is a middle-aged man in good health and CMV-seronegative. This sequence joins TRBV6-5 and TRBJ1-1; D unclear. As DNA, the CDR3 is TGTGCCAGCAGCCAAAAGGTCCTCGGGAGTGAAGCTTTCTTT. Translated: CASSQKVLGSEAFF.